This T cell receptor beta chain is drawn from a study of radiation and T cells in renal cell carcinoma. This clone has only a few counts. Produced via immunoSEQ multiplex PCR; TCRdb's table is partial and in-frame only. The sample holds about 90,000 clones, about 82% seen once. The CDR3 extends over 14 amino acids. Germline V gives CDR1 MNHEY, CDR2 SMNVEV (reference sequence). Trimming removed 2 bases from V and 6 bases from J, with 14 bases in between. Sample time point: blood 4 weeks post-SBRT, at nephrectomy. Treatment meaning: 15 Gy SBRT to primary tumor, nephrectomy 4 weeks later. Nephrectomy followed 15 Gy stereotactic body radiation by 4 weeks. Blood was sampled at baseline, 2 weeks and 4 weeks after SBRT. This renal cell carcinoma was of the clear cell type.

The clonotype originates from a man aged 50 to 60 with renal cell carcinoma. V gene TRBV27 combines with J gene TRBJ2-7, with D uncertain. The sequences come from blood, collected from a patient whose treatment included radiotherapy and nephrectomy. The CDR3 reads CASSLRSSLGEQYF. The CDR3 DNA follows: TGTGCCAGCAGTTTACGGTCGAGTTTGGGCGAGCAGTACTTC.